The 7 T cell receptor beta chains below all came from one sample that was sequenced in a study of T cell repertoires in cytomegalovirus infection. No antigen is known for these receptors. TCRdb re-called the reads through MiXCR, storing one row per CDR3 protein. In the table there are around 570,000 distinct CDR3 sequences, about 39% of which are singletons. This material consisted of cultured PBMCs, taken from culture after CMV antigen stimulation. The receptor set was obtained from a human donor in good health (CMV status not recorded). Some clones in this sample may be carry-over from other donors' samples.

This clonotype has only one observation. Here the CDR3 reads CASADRGNTEAFF. Written as DNA, the CDR3 is TGTGCCAGTGCGGACAGGGGGAACACTGAAGCTTTCTTT. The chain couples TRBV19 to TRBJ1-1, with 9 bases aligning to TRBD1. The length of the CDR3 is 13 residues. Germline V gene data show CDR1 as LNHDA and CDR2 as SQIVND (reference sequence). Unmatched junction bases numbered 2, after V lost 8 bases and J lost 1 base.

This clonotype appeared a few times. The V and J genes are TRBV6-8 and TRBJ1-1; 7 bases are shared with TRBD1. J gave up 5 bases and V 2 bases, and 11 bases lay outside the gene matches. In germline, CDR1 is MNHGY, CDR2 SAAAGT. The CDR3 runs 16 residues. The CDR3 bases are TGTGCCAGCAGTTACAGGTACAGGGGTCCCCTAACTGAAGCTTTCTTT. Translation: CASSYRYRGPLTEAFF.

The chain carries TRBV10-3 and TRBJ1-2; a weak D match, TRBD1 (5 bases). CDR1 and CDR2 (germline): ENHRY, SYGVKD. The CDR3 consists of 12 residues. V gave up 8 bases and J gave up 2 bases, with 9 bases separating them. Written as DNA, the CDR3 is TGTGCCATCGGCGGGGACAACTATGGCTACACCTTC. It translates to CAIGGDNYGYTF.

There are a few counts of this clonotype. This chain uses TRBV7-2 with TRBJ2-7, with D unresolved. The V gene's germline CDR1 is SGHTA and CDR2 FQGNSA. V was trimmed by 4 bases and J by 5 bases, leaving 24 bases between them. The CDR3 contains 17 residues. The CDR3 region has the DNA TGTGCCAGCAGCTACGGAAACAGTGGGGTAACTGGAGACGAGCAGTACTTC. Protein sequence: CASSYGNSGVTGDEQYF.

This clonotype was recorded a few times. The V gene is TRBV27, the J gene TRBJ2-6, with D uncertain. Germline assignment: CDR1 MNHEY and CDR2 SMNVEV (reference sequence). V was pared by 6 bases and J by 2 bases, with 14 bases between. The CDR3 has 16 residues. The CDR3 loop reads CASSRLLVPGANVLTF. The CDR3 DNA reads as TGTGCCAGCAGCCGCCTCTTGGTTCCTGGGGCCAACGTCCTGACTTTC.

The chain has TRBV15 and TRBJ2-1; D unclear. CDR3 length: 15 amino acids. V dropped 0 bases and J dropped 0 bases, with 6 bases sitting between them. Germline V CDR1 and CDR2: LNHNV, YYDKDF (reference sequence). CDR3 amino acids: CATSRDTSSYNEQFF. DNA of the CDR3: TGTGCCACCAGCAGAGATACAAGCTCCTACAATGAGCAGTTCTTC.

The chain combines TRBV6-6 with TRBJ1-6; D perhaps matches TRBD1 (6 bases). CDR1 MNHNY and CDR2 SVGAGI come from the germline V gene (reference sequence). V was trimmed by 8 bases and J by 9 bases, leaving 20 bases between them. The CDR3 covers 15 residues. The CDR3 reads CASRRGGGQASPLHF. CDR3 sequence (DNA): TGTGCCAGCCGAAGGGGGGGGGGGCAAGCTTCACCCCTCCACTTT.